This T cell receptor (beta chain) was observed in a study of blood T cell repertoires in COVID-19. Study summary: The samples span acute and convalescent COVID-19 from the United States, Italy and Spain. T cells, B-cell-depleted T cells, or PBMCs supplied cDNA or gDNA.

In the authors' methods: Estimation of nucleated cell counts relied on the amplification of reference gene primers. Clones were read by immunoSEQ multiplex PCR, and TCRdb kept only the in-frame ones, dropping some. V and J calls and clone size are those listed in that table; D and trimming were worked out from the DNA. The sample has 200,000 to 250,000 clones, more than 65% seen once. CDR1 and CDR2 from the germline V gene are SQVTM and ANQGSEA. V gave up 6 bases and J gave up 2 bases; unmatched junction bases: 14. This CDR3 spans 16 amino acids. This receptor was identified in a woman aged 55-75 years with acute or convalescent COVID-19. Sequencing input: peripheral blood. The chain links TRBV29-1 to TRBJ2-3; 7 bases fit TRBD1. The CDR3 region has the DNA TGCAGCGTCCGAAGGTTTGGACAGGCAAACACAGATACGCAGTATTTT. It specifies CSVRRFGQANTDTQYF.